This TCR beta chain was observed in a study of blood T cell repertoires in COVID-19. Overall study: Samples came from the United States, Italy and Spain, spanning acute and convalescent COVID-19.

Original methodology: Amplifying reference gene primers gave estimates of nucleated cell counts. This table comes from immunoSEQ multiplex PCR, and its TCRdb copy is limited to in-frame clones, with some not included. The DNA gave D and trimming, while V, J and clone size come from that table. The sample lists 150,000 to 200,000 clones; around four fifths were seen once. Patients of the Seattle cohort, enrolled during active infection, were followed longitudinally. Germline-derived CDR1 and CDR2 are SGHAT and FQNNGV. There are 14 residues in the CDR3. The V segment lost 5 bases and the J segment 8 bases; nucleotides outside the gene matches: 10.

Sequencing was carried out using peripheral blood. This sequence joins TRBV11-2 and TRBJ1-2, with 8 bases aligning to TRBD1. This receptor was taken from a woman between 70 and 85 years old with COVID-19, enrolled during active disease. For the CDR3, the DNA is TGTGCCAGCAGCGCGAACAGGGGGAAAGGGGGCTACACCTTC. This encodes CASSANRGKGGYTF.